This T cell receptor (beta chain) was recovered during a study of blood T cells in healthy people across ages. Study observations and caveats: Estimated diversity across one million T cells was deemed an underestimate.

A second roughly 6 to 12 cycle PCR used barcoded and J-beta primers. Each cDNA molecule was tagged by a template-switch adaptor with 12 random nucleotides. Each CDR3 protein is one row after TCRdb ran MiXCR on the 5' RACE reads. The sample includes around 990,000 distinct CDR3 sequences, approximately 25% seen only once; the top ten take about 0.72%. This CDR3 contains 15 residues. Trimming cost V 5 bases and J 1 base, with 15 bases left between them. Germline lookup yields CDR1 SGHRS and CDR2 YFSETQ. With respect to this clonotype: As yet, its antigen is unknown.

These records were also assigned to another study, of T cells of mothers and their children. This second study says: Overlap in related mother-child pairs always slightly exceeded unrelated pairs, never significantly.

This chain links TRBV5-1 with TRBJ1-1; D is possibly TRBD1 (5 bases). Sequencing was performed on blood. This clonotype was sampled from a girl aged 2-10 years in good health. This CDR3 reads CASSPIMRGNTEAFF. The CDR3 DNA reads as TGCGCCAGCAGTCCAATTATGAGGGGGAACACTGAAGCTTTCTTT.